Reported below is one TCR beta chain. What it binds is unknown. The data are from a study of T cell responses to AZD1222 COVID-19 vaccine. Study-wide points: Two AZD1222 doses significantly raised spike-specific TCR breadth and depth over controls.

TCRdb's copy holds only in-frame clones and misses some; the assay was immunoSEQ multiplex PCR. The sample consists of about 140,000 clones, almost 95% of them appearing once. Trimming stripped 2 bases from V and 5 bases from J, with 6 bases between. This CDR3 is 13 amino acids long. Germline CDR1 SGHNT, CDR2 YENEEA. This TCR was recovered from an adult in good health. The starting material was peripheral blood, obtained on day 0 of AZD1222 vaccination. This chain links TRBV11-3 with TRBJ2-2; D uncertain. The DNA for the CDR3 is TGTGCCAGCAGCTTACGAGCGACCGGGGAGCTGTTTTTT. Protein sequence: CASSLRATGELFF.